A selection of T cell receptor beta chains follows, all from one sample in a study of regulatory T cells in long-lasting Graves disease. TCRdb reanalysed the multiplex PCR reads using MiXCR and keeps one entry per CDR3 protein. Among about 450,000 distinct CDR3 sequences listed, 16% were seen once. The data also belong to a second study, concerning T cells in Graves' hyperthyroidism and ophthalmopathy.

The sample here was peripheral blood mononuclear cells (PBMCs), taken at new diagnosis, from a patient treated with antithyroid drugs. These receptors were collected from a woman in her 30s with Graves disease. Both conserved end residues are part of each CDR3. The D gene is left open where the match is weak. The size field is filled for only some rows; it gives once, few, many or a size class.

-,many,TRBJ1-3,TRBV4-1,CASSQDKAGRTVTIYF,TGCGCCAGCAGCCAAGATAAGGCAGGCCGCACCGTCACCATATATTTT
TRBD1,many,TRBJ2-1,TRBV12-3/TRBV12-4,CASSSLDRDNEQFF,TGTGCCAGCAGTTCTCTCGACAGGGACAATGAGCAGTTCTTC
-,many,TRBJ2-3,TRBV20-1,CSAREVDTQYF,TGCAGTGCTAGAGAGGTGGATACGCAGTATTTT
-,-,TRBJ2-5,TRBV10-3,CAISEGSSRVQETQYF,TGTGCCATCAGTGAAGGGAGCTCTAGGGTCCAAGAGACCCAGTACTTC
TRBD2,-,TRBJ2-3,TRBV3-1,CASRPGLAGGPSTDTQYF,TGTGCCAGCAGACCTGGACTAGCGGGAGGCCCTAGCACAGATACGCAGTATTTT
-,few,TRBJ2-7,TRBV25-1,CASSDLGTSSAYEQYF,TGTGCCAGCAGTGACTTAGGGACAAGCTCAGCCTACGAGCAGTACTTC
-,few,TRBJ1-5,TRBV20-1,CSAPPSQTEGQPQHF,TGCAGTGCCCCCCCATCACAGACTGAGGGTCAGCCCCAGCATTTT
TRBD2,many,TRBJ2-1,TRBV11-2,CASSLELAGGHEQFF,TGTGCCAGCAGCTTAGAACTAGCGGGAGGGCATGAGCAGTTCTTC
TRBD2,-,TRBJ2-1,TRBV7-3,CASSARTSGGGNEQFF,TGCGCCAGCAGCGCCCGGACTAGCGGGGGGGGCAATGAGCAGTTCTTC
-,few,TRBJ1-1,TRBV10-2,CASRDSTEAFF,TGCGCCAGCAGGGACAGCACTGAAGCTTTCTTT
-,many,TRBJ1-2,TRBV28,CASTTGGVSANYGYTF,TGTGCCAGCACCACGGGAGGGGTCTCAGCTAACTATGGCTACACCTTC
TRBD1,many,TRBJ2-1,TRBV7-9,CASSERGRMSHEQFF,TGTGCCAGCAGCGAAAGGGGGCGGATGAGTCATGAGCAGTTCTTC
-,-,TRBJ2-1,TRBV27,CASSFQYRVGGSYNEQFF,TGTGCCAGCAGTTTCCAATACAGGGTTGGGGGCTCCTACAATGAGCAGTTCTTC
TRBD1,many,TRBJ1-1,TRBV15,CATSRGTGGNTEAFF,TGTGCCACCAGCAGAGGGACAGGGGGCAACACTGAAGCTTTCTTT
-,many,TRBJ2-7,TRBV11-2,CASSFRGTVRSEQYF,TGTGCCAGCAGCTTTAGGGGGACGGTGAGGAGCGAGCAGTACTTC
-,-,TRBJ2-1,TRBV27,CASSLYANNEQFF,TGTGCCAGCAGTTTATATGCGAACAATGAGCAGTTCTTC
-,many,TRBJ1-1,TRBV7-2,CASSLQGRSNTEAFF,TGTGCCAGCAGCTTGCAGGGAAGGAGTAACACTGAAGCTTTCTTT
TRBD1,few,TRBJ2-6,TRBV10-3,CATAGQGASGANVLTF,TGTGCCACCGCCGGACAGGGGGCCTCTGGGGCCAACGTCCTGACTTTC
-,-,TRBJ1-1,TRBV12-3/TRBV12-4,CASSARGGGNSEAFF,TGTGCCAGCAGTGCGAGAGGGGGGGGTAACTCTGAAGCTTTCTTT
TRBD2,many,TRBJ2-5,TRBV30,CAFGLAGETQYF,TGTGCCTTCGGACTAGCGGGAGAGACCCAGTACTTC
-,many,TRBJ1-5,TRBV6-1,CASSQTAWTPGQPQHF,TGTGCCAGCAGTCAGACAGCGTGGACCCCGGGTCAGCCCCAGCATTTT
-,many,TRBJ1-3,TRBV11-2,CASSLRSGGSGNTIYF,TGTGCCAGCAGCTTACGGTCCGGGGGCTCTGGAAACACCATATATTTT
-,many,TRBJ1-2,TRBV11-2,CASSFQGLGGYTF,TGTGCCAGCAGCTTCCAGGGATTGGGCGGCTACACCTTC
-,many,TRBJ2-1,TRBV9,CASSVAESSEQFF,TGTGCCAGCAGCGTAGCAGAGTCTAGCGAGCAGTTCTTC
-,-,TRBJ1-2,TRBV19,CATHRAGESYGYTF,TGTGCCACCCACAGGGCAGGAGAGAGCTATGGCTACACCTTC
-,many,TRBJ1-6,TRBV28,CASSVDVWSPLHF,TGTGCCAGTTCGGTGGACGTCTGGTCACCCCTCCACTTT